One and the same sample provided the 21 T cell receptor beta chains below, sequenced in a study of T cells in Graves' hyperthyroidism and ophthalmopathy. Regions amplified from RNA transcripts were the TCR beta CDR3 regions. A first-round RT-PCR of the TCR CDR3 used the HTBI primer set. From the multiplex PCR reads, TCRdb called clonotypes with MiXCR, one entry per CDR3 protein. Of roughly 500,000 distinct CDR3 sequences listed, 40% to 50% are singletons. The sequencing input was peripheral blood or thyroid tissue (not recorded which). The receptors were sampled from an adult woman with Graves' disease, either hyperthyroidism or ophthalmopathy (not recorded which).

This clonotype has a count of ten or more. V and J are TRBV9 and TRBJ1-1; 9 bases align to TRBD1. Germline V gene sequence: CDR1 SGDLS, CDR2 YYNGEE. The CDR3 spans 16 residues. J was trimmed by 4 bases and V by 3 bases; bases with no gene match: 10. CDR3 bases: TGTGCCAGCAGCGCACAGGGGGCCGGCTGGGGCACTGAAGCTTTCTTT. Amino acids: CASSAQGAGWGTEAFF.

The chain joins TRBV24-1 to TRBJ1-5, with D possibly being TRBD1 (5 bases). Germline V gene lookup returns CDR1 KGHDR and CDR2 SFDVKD. With 7 bases removed from V and 9 bases from J, the gap between germline ends came to 12 bases. This CDR3 has 12 residues. CDR3 amino acids: CATSGGLWPQHF. The CDR3 DNA reads TGTGCCACCAGCGGGGGGTTGTGGCCCCAGCATTTT.

This clonotype was detected many times. The CDR3 DNA reads as TGCAGTGCTAGTCCGGGAAGTGTGGGCGATGGCTACACCTTC. Its protein is CSASPGSVGDGYTF. The V gene is TRBV20-1, the J gene TRBJ1-2; D remains ambiguous. V lost 3 bases and J lost 6, with 17 bases in between. Germline V gene sequence: CDR1 DFQATT, CDR2 SNEGSKA (reference sequence). There are 14 residues in the CDR3.

CDR3 sequence: CASSYSKQERNEKLFF. CDR3 DNA sequence: TGTGCCAGCAGTTACTCCAAACAGGAGAGGAATGAAAAACTGTTTTTT. The gene calls are TRBV6-5 and TRBJ1-4; D perhaps matches TRBD1 (5 bases). Germline CDR1 is MNHEY and CDR2 is SVGAGI. CDR3 length: 16 residues. V lost 0 bases to trimming and J lost 5 bases, with 13 bases between them.

In this sample, this clonotype turned up many times. V and J are TRBV3-1 and TRBJ2-5; 8 bases line up with TRBD2. Germline CDR1 reads LGHDT; CDR2 reads YNNKEL (reference sequence). The CDR3 runs to 14 residues. V lost 5 bases to trimming and J lost 2 bases; unmatched junction nucleotides: 4. Written as DNA, the CDR3 is TGTGCCAGCAGCGTTACTAGCGGACAAGAGACCCAGTACTTC. Residues: CASSVTSGQETQYF.

To note about this clonotype: Just one base apart from a much larger clone, this may be a read error. This rearrangement joins TRBV9 to TRBJ1-1; TRBD1 is a possible D gene (5 bases). Germline V gene data show CDR1 as SGDLS and CDR2 as YYNGEE. Trimming pared 3 bases from V and 4 bases from J, leaving 16 bases between. CDR3 length: 15 amino acids. CDR3 in DNA: TGTGCCAGCAGCGCGAGCAGGGTAAAAAGCACTGAAGCTTTCTTT. Protein sequence: CASSASRVKSTEAFF.

V and J are TRBV11-2 and TRBJ2-5; weak D call: TRBD2 (7 bases). V was shortened by 4 bases and J by 1 base, with 16 bases between the two germline ends. The CDR3 runs 16 residues. CDR1 is SGHAT and CDR2 is FQNNGV in the germline V gene. The CDR3: CASSSLGGGGQETQYF. As DNA, the CDR3 is TGTGCCAGCAGCTCCCTGGGCGGGGGCGGCCAAGAGACCCAGTACTTC.

The table lists this clonotype with many counts. The rearrangement joins TRBV20-1 to TRBJ2-2; 9 bases line up with TRBD2. The CDR3 extends over 14 amino acids. The ends lost 6 bases at V and 5 bases at J; junction bases unmatched: 7. In germline, CDR1 is DFQATT, CDR2 SNEGSKA (reference sequence). In DNA, the CDR3 is TGCAGTGCCCCCGGGACTAGCCTTACCGGGGAGCTGTTTTTT. Translated, it gives CSAPGTSLTGELFF.

This clonotype has only one observation. The V gene is TRBV5-1, the J gene TRBJ2-5; TRBD1 matches 9 bases. V was pared by 4 bases and J by 5 bases, with 6 bases of the junction left unmatched. Germline loops: CDR1 SGHRS, CDR2 YFSETQ. The CDR3 has 14 amino acids. The CDR3 bases are TGCGCCAGCAGCAACCGGACAGGGGTCGAGACCCAGTACTTC. This encodes CASSNRTGVETQYF.

The gene calls are TRBV10-3 and TRBJ1-4; tentatively, D is TRBD1 (5 bases). Germline V CDR1 and CDR2: ENHRY, SYGVKD. Between the trimmed V and J ends, which lost 4 bases and 7 bases, there was a span of 7 bases. This CDR3 is built from 12 residues. CDR3 in amino acids: CAISVGAEKLFF. The DNA of the CDR3 is TGTGCCATCAGTGTCGGGGCTGAAAAACTGTTTTTT.

This rearrangement joins TRBV20-1 to TRBJ1-4; no reliable D call. Germline-derived CDR1 and CDR2 are DFQATT and SNEGSKA (reference sequence). This CDR3 has 16 amino acids. V was clipped by 0 bases and J by 7 bases, with 18 bases between them. For the CDR3, the DNA is TGCAGTGCTAGAGATGTTGGAAAACGGGGTGGTGAAAAACTGTTTTTT. Translating gives CSARDVGKRGGEKLFF.

There are many counts of this clonotype. CDR3 nucleotides: TGTGCCAGTAGTATAGATCCAGGTTGGATCGGGGAGCTGTTTTTT. Residues: CASSIDPGWIGELFF. The chain recombines TRBV19 with TRBJ2-2; D unresolved. The V and J ends lost 0 bases and 7 bases respectively, with 12 bases between them. The CDR3 is 15 residues long. Germline lookup yields CDR1 LNHDA and CDR2 SQIVND (reference sequence).

This clonotype was detected ten times or more. This chain joins TRBV19 and TRBJ1-5; D unresolved. V was trimmed by 3 bases and J by 2 bases, leaving 8 bases between them. Germline-derived CDR1 and CDR2 are LNHDA and SQIVND (reference sequence). This CDR3 comprises 14 residues. The CDR3 region has the DNA TGTGCCAGTAGTATCTCGAGGGGCAATCAGCCCCAGCATTTT. It yields the protein CASSISRGNQPQHF.

The V and J genes are TRBV15 and TRBJ2-2, with a weak D call TRBD1 (5 bases). V lost 0 bases to trimming and J lost 3 bases, with 14 bases between them. Germline V gene data show CDR1 as LNHNV and CDR2 as YYDKDF (reference sequence). This CDR3 is built from 17 residues. The CDR3 is CATSRDRVDGYTGELFF. DNA for the CDR3: TGTGCCACCAGCAGAGACAGGGTGGATGGCTACACCGGGGAGCTGTTTTTT.

With respect to this clonotype: One base away lies a much larger clone, so this may be a sequencing read error. The V and J genes are TRBV29-1 and TRBJ1-1, with a weak D call TRBD1 (5 bases). Per the germline V gene, CDR1 is SQVTM and CDR2 is ANQGSEA. This CDR3 is built from 13 residues. CDR3 coding DNA: TGCAGCGGCACGAGGGGCGAGAACACTGAAGCTTCCTTT. This encodes CSGTRGENTEASF.

This clonotype was seen once. The chain uses TRBV9 and TRBJ2-5; 9 nucleotides agree with TRBD1. The germline V gene encodes CDR1 SGDLS and CDR2 YYNGEE. The CDR3 contains 14 residues. V lost 5 bases and J lost 4; bases outside the gene matches: 6. CDR3 nucleotides: TGTGCCAGCAGGATAGGGACAGGGCCAGAGACCCAGTACTTC. Its protein product is CASRIGTGPETQYF.

The chain is built from TRBV20-1 and TRBJ1-2; 9 bases line up with TRBD1. This CDR3 has 12 amino acids. The germline gives CDR1 DFQATT, CDR2 SNEGSKA (reference sequence). V lost 7 bases, J lost 6 bases, and 6 bases stayed unmatched. The CDR3 loop is CSVQGARNGYTF. The CDR3 DNA is TGCAGTGTACAGGGGGCGCGCAATGGCTACACCTTC.

There are many counts of this clonotype. The chain has TRBV5-1 and TRBJ2-2; unclear D gene. This CDR3 region has 14 residues. Germline V gives CDR1 SGHRS, CDR2 YFSETQ. The V end was cut by 3 bases, the J end by 8 bases, with 14 bases between. As DNA, the CDR3 is TGCGCCAGCAGCTCCCGTCCGGCGGATGGGGAGCTGTTTTTT. Translating gives CASSSRPADGELFF.

This clonotype was counted ten times or more. This rearrangement joins TRBV4-2 to TRBJ1-5, with TRBD1 as a possible D gene (5 bases). CDR3 length equals 15 residues. The V gene's germline CDR1 is LGHNA and CDR2 YNFKEQ. V was clipped by 1 base and J by 4 bases, with 11 bases between them. The CDR3 bases are TGTGCCAGCAGCCAAGCTTCGAGGGGAAATCAGCCCCAGCATTTT. Translated, it gives CASSQASRGNQPQHF.

CDR3 bases: TGCAGCGTTGCAAGGGGCCCCCAAGAGACCCAGTACTTC. The encoded protein is CSVARGPQETQYF. V gene TRBV29-1 combines with J gene TRBJ2-5; D might be TRBD1 (5 bases). Germline values: CDR1 SQVTM, CDR2 ANQGSEA. The CDR3 loop spans 13 amino acids. V lost 4 bases, J lost 1 base, and 10 bases lay in between. Full variable domain (rest looked up from reference TRBV29-1 and TRBJ2-5): SAVISQKPSRDICQRGTSLTIQCQVDSQVTMMFWYRQQPGQSLTLIATANQGSEATYESGFVIDKFPISRPNLTFSTLTVSNMSPEDSSIYLCSVARGPQETQYFGPGTRLLVL.

J is TRBJ2-5 and V is TRBV29-1; no clear D gene. The CDR3 spans 12 residues. Germline CDR1 reads SQVTM; CDR2 reads ANQGSEA. V gave up 6 bases and J gave up 5 bases, with 13 bases separating them. The CDR3 protein is CSVRNTGETQYF. CDR3 in DNA: TGCAGCGTACGGAACACCGGGGAGACCCAGTACTTC.